One and the same sample provided the 5 T cell receptor beta chains below, sequenced in a study of post-analysis software for immune sequencing data. TCR beta libraries were prepared from cDNA with unique molecular identifiers. TCRdb re-analysed the PCR reads in MiXCR, keeping a single row per CDR3 protein. The sample carries roughly 570,000 distinct CDR3 sequences, around 31% recorded once. Study-level points and caveats: Four to six TRBV segments (TRBV5-6, TRBV5-1 and TRBV20-1 among them) occurred more frequently in patients than in controls.

The antigens of these receptors remain unknown. The sequencing sample was made of blood. These receptor sequences come from a girl younger than 18 with multiple sclerosis.

This sequence joins TRBV5-1 and TRBJ2-4; no reliable D call. The ends were cut back, 0 bases at V and 10 bases at J, with 14 bases in the middle. Germline CDR1 reads SGHRS; CDR2 reads YFSETQ. This CDR3 is built from 14 residues. CDR3 coding DNA: TGCGCCAGCAGCTTGGTGTCAAATCAACGGATTCAGTACTTC. It translates to CASSLVSNQRIQYF.

V usage is TRBV7-9 and J usage is TRBJ2-1, with D perhaps being TRBD1 or TRBD2 (5 bases each). Germline V gives CDR1 SEHNR, CDR2 FQNEAQ (reference sequence). The CDR3 is made up of 16 amino acids. V was clipped by 5 bases and J by 4 bases, with 18 bases between them. The CDR3 nucleotides read TGTGCCAGCAGCCAAGGGGTGAGGGTCCTATACAATGAGCAGTTCTTC. Its translation: CASSQGVRVLYNEQFF.

This clonotype occurred a few times. V usage is TRBV7-8 and J usage is TRBJ2-7; 11 bases map to TRBD2. CDR1 is SGHVS, CDR2 FQNEAQ, per germline. This CDR3 is 15 amino acids long. Germline trimming cut 3 bases from V and 2 bases from J; bases unmatched to any gene: 3. The CDR3 sequence: CASSFSGGGPYEQYF. CDR3 nucleotide sequence: TGTGCCAGCAGCTTTAGCGGGGGGGGACCCTACGAGCAGTACTTC.

This clonotype was observed a handful of times. CDR3 sequence: CSASGAGDTQYF. The CDR3 nucleotides read TGCAGTGCGAGCGGGGCGGGGGATACGCAGTATTTT. The gene calls are TRBV20-1 and TRBJ2-3; 7 bases agree with TRBD2. The CDR3 spans 12 residues. The V gene end was trimmed by 6 bases and the J gene end by 6 bases; junction bases not matched to a gene: 6. Germline V gives CDR1 DFQATT, CDR2 SNEGSKA (reference sequence).

This sequence joins TRBV20-1 and TRBJ2-3, with 11 bases lining up with TRBD1. The CDR3 sequence is 16 residues long. After removal of 3 bases from V and 3 bases from J, the junction contained 8 bases not matched to a gene. The germline gives CDR1 DFQATT, CDR2 SNEGSKA (reference sequence). The chain's CDR3 is CSASLRDRGRTDTQYF. The CDR3 nucleotides are TGCAGTGCTAGTCTTCGGGACAGGGGGAGGACAGATACGCAGTATTTT.